The 18 T cell receptor beta chains presented below share a single source sample, sequenced in a study of cytomegalovirus exposure and HLA in healthy donors. TCRdb keeps only in-frame clones here, not all; method: immunoSEQ multiplex PCR. Seen here are around 300,000 clones, 80% to 90% observed once, and the top ten hold more than 0.8%. What was sequenced was PBMCs. Receptors originate from a young woman in good health and CMV-seronegative.

The chain has TRBV6-4 and TRBJ2-3; TRBD2 matches 8 bases. The junction had 8 bases not matched to a gene; V was cut back by 0 bases and J by 0 bases. Germline-derived CDR1 and CDR2 are MRHNA and SNTAGT. The CDR3 contains 18 residues. Here the CDR3 DNA reads TGTGCCAGCAGTGACTCGGACGAACTAGCGGTTAGCACAGATACGCAGTATTTT. It encodes CASSDSDELAVSTDTQYF.

CDR3 DNA: TGTGCCAGCAGCTTAGATATAGATCAGCCCCAGCATTTT. It codes for CASSLDIDQPQHF. The chain recombines TRBV11-3 with TRBJ1-5; no clear D gene. Germline CDR1 reads SGHNT; CDR2 reads YENEEA. This CDR3 is 13 amino acids long. Trimming removed 0 bases at V and 5 bases at J, with 5 bases between.

Comment on this clone: One end of the junction does not line up with germline, which may come from a read error. The chain uses TRBV6-5 and TRBJ1-1; 8 bases map to TRBD1. The CDR3 consists of 11 residues. Germline CDR1 MNHEY, CDR2 SVGAGI. CDR3 amino acids: CASRRQGAFSF. The CDR3 bases are TGTGCCAGCAGGCGGCAGGGGGCGTTCTCCTTT.

On this clone: This specimen includes other DNA sequences encoding the same CDR3. The chain carries TRBV29-1 and TRBJ1-1; D might be TRBD1 (5 bases). Germline CDR1 is SQVTM and CDR2 is ANQGSEA. This CDR3 region has 12 residues. Trimming took 4 bases from V and 2 from J, leaving 8 bases between them. The CDR3 coding sequence is TGCAGCGTTGGGCAGGGTAACACTGAAGCTTTCTTT. It yields the protein CSVGQGNTEAFF.

This clone appeared a few times. This rearrangement joins TRBV10-3 to TRBJ1-2; 9 nucleotides align to TRBD1. This CDR3 is built from 15 residues. The germline V gene encodes CDR1 ENHRY and CDR2 SYGVKD. The V gene end was trimmed by 7 bases and the J gene end by 2 bases; junction bases not matched to a gene: 8. CDR3 coding DNA: TGTGCCATCAAGGGACAGGGTTATGGCAACTATGGCTACACCTTC. This codes for CAIKGQGYGNYGYTF.

This clone showed up just a few times. The chain combines TRBV27 with TRBJ2-7; TRBD1 is a possible D gene (5 bases). Trimming removed 9 bases from V and 4 bases from J, with 13 bases in between. In germline, CDR1 is MNHEY, CDR2 SMNVEV (reference sequence). The CDR3 runs to 12 residues. CDR3 sequence (DNA): TGTGCCAGTGGGGCCGGGTTTTACGAGCAGTACTTC. Amino acid sequence: CASGAGFYEQYF.

The chain employs TRBV10-3 and TRBJ2-2; a weak D match, TRBD1 (7 bases). The V gene lost 6 bases and the J gene lost 5 bases, with 10 bases spanning the gap. CDR1 and CDR2 (germline): ENHRY, SYGVKD. CDR3 length: 13 residues. CDR3 sequence (DNA): TGTGCCATCAGCTCAGGGGGGACCGGGGAGCTGTTTTTT. Translated, it gives CAISSGGTGELFF.

The chain employs TRBV27 and TRBJ2-3; TRBD2 matches 10 bases. This CDR3 comprises 19 residues. After removal of 2 bases from V and 4 bases from J, the junction contained 15 bases not matched to a gene. Germline V CDR1 and CDR2: MNHEY, SMNVEV (reference sequence). The CDR3 region is CASSLTAFRAGGWADTQYF. The CDR3 region has the DNA TGTGCCAGCAGTTTAACCGCCTTTCGAGCGGGAGGGTGGGCAGATACGCAGTATTTT.

This clone was observed a handful of times. V is TRBV5-6 and J is TRBJ1-2; D call uncertain. The ends were cut back, 1 base at V and 8 bases at J, with 12 bases in the middle. Germline loops: CDR1 SGHDT, CDR2 YYEEEE. The CDR3 extends over 13 amino acids. CDR3 protein: CASSLRGFDGYTF. The CDR3 DNA follows: TGTGCCAGCAGCTTGAGAGGGTTTGACGGCTACACCTTC. The variable domain in full, with the rest retrieved from reference TRBV5-6 and TRBJ1-2, is DAGVTQSPTHLIKTRGQQVTLRCSPKSGHDTVSWYQQALGQGPQFIFQYYEEEERQRGNFPDRFSGHQFPNYSSELNVNALLLGDSALYLCASSLRGFDGYTFGSGTRLTVV.

The chain uses TRBV7-9 and TRBJ2-7; 9 bases line up with TRBD1. Germline V CDR1 and CDR2: SEHNR, FQNEAQ (reference sequence). The V segment lost 4 bases and the J segment 5 bases; nucleotides outside the gene matches: 3. CDR3 size: 13 residues. The CDR3 protein is CASSSRDRDEQYF. The CDR3 DNA reads TGTGCCAGCAGCTCCCGGGACAGGGACGAGCAGTACTTC. Full variable domain (remainder filled in from reference TRBV7-9 and TRBJ2-7): DTGVSQNPRHKITKRGQNVTFRCDPISEHNRLYWYRQTLGQGPEFLTYFQNEAQLEKSRLLSDRFSAERPKGSFSTLEIQRTEQGDSAMYLCASSSRDRDEQYFGPGTRLTVT.

The chain employs TRBV6-1 and TRBJ1-2; 9 bases fit TRBD1. This CDR3 region has 16 residues. The J segment lost 3 bases and the V segment lost 3 bases, leaving 8 bases of the junction unmatched. CDR1 is MNHNS, CDR2 SASEGT, per germline. The CDR3 protein is CASSDLRGQGYYGYTF. The CDR3 bases are TGTGCCAGCAGTGATCTTCGGGGACAGGGTTACTATGGCTACACCTTC.

This chain links TRBV11-2 with TRBJ1-1; D is possibly TRBD1 (5 bases). The V gene lost 7 bases and the J gene lost 1 base, with 10 bases spanning the gap. The CDR3 length is 13 residues. Germline V gene data show CDR1 as SGHAT and CDR2 as FQNNGV. CDR3 region: CASTVGGNTEAFF. The CDR3 DNA sequence: TGTGCCAGCACCGTCGGGGGGAACACTGAAGCTTTCTTT.

This chain uses TRBV7-8 with TRBJ2-5; 10 bases agree with TRBD2. This CDR3 comprises 17 residues. V gave up 3 bases and J gave up 3 bases; unmatched junction bases: 10. Germline V lookup: CDR1 SGHVS, CDR2 FQNEAQ. CDR3 protein: CASSLALAGAPKETQYF. DNA of the CDR3: TGTGCCAGCAGCTTGGCCCTAGCGGGGGCGCCTAAAGAGACCCAGTACTTC.

This clone was counted a single time. The rearrangement joins TRBV18 to TRBJ1-2; D remains ambiguous. CDR1 is KGHSH, CDR2 LQKENI, per germline. This CDR3 is 15 amino acids long. Trimming took off 3 bases at V and 8 bases at J, with 19 bases between the two ends. The CDR3 is CASSPTGGGLLGYTF. In DNA form, the CDR3 reads TGTGCCAGCTCACCGACCGGAGGAGGACTGCTCGGCTACACCTTC.

V gene TRBV28 combines with J gene TRBJ1-1; D remains unclear. The CDR3 loop spans 17 amino acids. Trimming left V 1 base short and J 1 base short, with 16 bases between. Germline V gene sequence: CDR1 MDHEN, CDR2 SYDVKM. CDR3 amino acids: CASSLYGRAAQNTEAFF. CDR3 DNA: TGTGCCAGCAGTTTATATGGGCGGGCAGCCCAGAACACTGAAGCTTTCTTT.

The chain combines TRBV10-1 with TRBJ1-5; tentative D call: TRBD1 (6 bases). Germline loops: CDR1 WNHNN, CDR2 SYGVQD (reference sequence). The ends were cut back, 8 bases at V and 2 bases at J, with 10 bases in the middle. The CDR3 has 13 residues. CDR3 coding DNA: TGCGCCAGCTCCTGGACAGGCAATCAGCCCCAGCATTTT. It encodes CASSWTGNQPQHF.

The chain has TRBV7-6 and TRBJ2-7; 8 bases agree with TRBD2. The CDR3 is 15 residues long. The V segment lost 5 bases and the J segment 5 bases; nucleotides outside the gene matches: 11. Germline V lookup: CDR1 SGHVS, CDR2 FNYEAQ. The CDR3 spells CASSPGTGGSHEQYF. The CDR3 DNA sequence: TGTGCCAGCAGCCCCGGGACGGGAGGGTCCCACGAGCAGTACTTC.

The rearrangement uses TRBV5-4 and TRBJ2-7, with 9 bases lining up with TRBD1. CDR1 SGHNT and CDR2 YYREEE come from the germline V gene (reference sequence). V shed 4 bases, J shed 1 base, and the junction held 6 bases outside the gene matches. The CDR3 runs to 15 residues. The CDR3 sequence is CASSDYRGLSYEQYF. In DNA, the CDR3 is TGTGCCAGCAGCGATTACAGGGGGCTATCCTACGAGCAGTACTTC. Based on the CDR3 plus reference TRBV5-4 and TRBJ2-7, the full variable domain is ETGVTQSPTHLIKTRGQQVTLRCSSQSGHNTVSWYQQALGQGPQFIFQYYREEENGRGNFPPRFSGLQFPNYSSELNVNALELDDSALYLCASSDYRGLSYEQYFGPGTRLTVT.